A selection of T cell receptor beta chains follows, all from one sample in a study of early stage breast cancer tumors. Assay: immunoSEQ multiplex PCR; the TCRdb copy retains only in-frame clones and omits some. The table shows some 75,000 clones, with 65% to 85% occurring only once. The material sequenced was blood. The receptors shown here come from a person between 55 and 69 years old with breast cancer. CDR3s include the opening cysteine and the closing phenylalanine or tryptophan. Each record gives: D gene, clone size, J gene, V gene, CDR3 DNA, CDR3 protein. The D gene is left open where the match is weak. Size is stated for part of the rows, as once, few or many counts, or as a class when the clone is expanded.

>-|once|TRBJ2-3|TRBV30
TGTGCCTGGCTACGTAGCACAGATACGCAGTATTTT
CAWLRSTDTQYF
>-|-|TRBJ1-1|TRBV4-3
TGCGCCAGCAGCCCGGCCGGGACACAGAACACTGAAGCTTTCTTT
CASSPAGTQNTEAFF
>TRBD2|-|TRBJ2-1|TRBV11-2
TGTGCCAGCAGCCCTAGCGGGAACAATGAGCAGTTCTTC
CASSPSGNNEQFF
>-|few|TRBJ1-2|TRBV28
TGTGCCAGCAGTTTTGGGGATGAGGGCTACACCTTC
CASSFGDEGYTF
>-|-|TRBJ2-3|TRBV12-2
TGTGCAAGTCGGCAAAATAGAGAAAGTCGGACTAGCACAGATACGCAGTATTTT
CASRQNRESRTSTDTQYF
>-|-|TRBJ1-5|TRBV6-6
TGTGCCAGCAGTCCCCAGGGGCCTGAACAGCCCCAGCATTTT
CASSPQGPEQPQHF
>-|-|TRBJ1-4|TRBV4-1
TGCGCCAGCAGCCAAGTTAGGAATGAAAAACTGTTTTTT
CASSQVRNEKLFF
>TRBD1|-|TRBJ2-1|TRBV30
TGTGCCTGGAAACCAGGGGGCTTTCATGAGCAGTTCTTC
CAWKPGGFHEQFF
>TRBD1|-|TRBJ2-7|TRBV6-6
TGTGCCAGCAGTTACCCCGGACAGGGGATCTCCTACGAGCAGTACTTC
CASSYPGQGISYEQYF
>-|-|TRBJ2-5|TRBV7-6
TGTGCCAGCAGCTTAACGGGAGTGGGGGAGACCCAGTACTTC
CASSLTGVGETQYF
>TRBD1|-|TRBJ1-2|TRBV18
TGTGCCAGCTCACTGGGACAGGGGGAGACCTATGGCTACACCTTC
CASSLGQGETYGYTF
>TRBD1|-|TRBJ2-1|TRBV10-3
TGTGCCATCAGTCAGGGGGATGAGCAGTTCTTC
CAISQGDEQFF
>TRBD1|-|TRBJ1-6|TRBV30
TGTGCCTTGACAGGGGATCGTTTGAATTCACCCCTCCACTTT
CALTGDRLNSPLHF
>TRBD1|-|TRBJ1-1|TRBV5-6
TGTGCCAGCAGCCAGGACAGGGTGAACACTGAAGCTTTCTTT
CASSQDRVNTEAFF
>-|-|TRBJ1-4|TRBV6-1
TGTGCCAGCAGCAAGAATTTAGGGAGAAATGAAAAACTGTTTTTT
CASSKNLGRNEKLFF
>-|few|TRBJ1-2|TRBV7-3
TGTGCCAGCAGCTTAGCACAAACATCCGGCTACACCTTC
CASSLAQTSGYTF
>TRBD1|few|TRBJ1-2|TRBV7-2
TGTGCCAGCAGCTTAGACGACAGGGACAGAGGCTACACCTTC
CASSLDDRDRGYTF
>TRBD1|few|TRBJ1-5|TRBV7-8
TGTGCCAGCAGCGGGGACAGTAGCAATCAGCCCCAGCATTTT
CASSGDSSNQPQHF
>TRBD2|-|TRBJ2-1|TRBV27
TGTGCCAGCAGTTCTTATGCGGGAGCTTGGTTCTTC
CASSSYAGAWFF
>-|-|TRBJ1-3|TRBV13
TGTGCCAGCAGCTTAGTCTCGAGGGCCCGGGGCTCTGGAAACACCATATATTTT
CASSLVSRARGSGNTIYF
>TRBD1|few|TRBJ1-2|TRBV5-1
TGCGCCAGCAGCATGGGACAGGGGAGAGATGGTGGCTACACCTTC
CASSMGQGRDGGYTF
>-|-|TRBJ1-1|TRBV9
TGTGCCAGCAGCCCCACACCGGGTCATCTAAGGCGGAACACTGAAGCTTTCTTT
CASSPTPGHLRRNTEAFF
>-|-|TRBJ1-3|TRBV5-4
TGTGCCAGCAGCTTGGACATCGGCTCTGGAAACACCATATATTTT
CASSLDIGSGNTIYF
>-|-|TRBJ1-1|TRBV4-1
TGCGCCAGCAGCCAACAGGCCAGCATGAACACTGAAGCTTTCTTT
CASSQQASMNTEAFF
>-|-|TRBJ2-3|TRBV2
TGTGCCAGCAGGCCGCAGACTCCCCTAGGCACAGATACGCAGTATTTT
CASRPQTPLGTDTQYF
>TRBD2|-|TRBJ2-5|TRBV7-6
TGTGCCAGCAGCTTAGATATCGCGGGGGGGTCAACCCAGTACTTC
CASSLDIAGGSTQYF
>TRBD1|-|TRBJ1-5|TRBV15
TGTGCCACCGCCAGTTGGGGACAGAATCAGCCCCAGCATTTT
CATASWGQNQPQHF
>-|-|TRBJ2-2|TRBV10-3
TGTGCCATCAGTGAGTCGGCCGGGGAGCTGTTTTTT
CAISESAGELFF
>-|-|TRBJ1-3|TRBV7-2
TGTGCCAGCAGCGTTACAGGGACCGGGGCTGGAAACACCATATATTTT
CASSVTGTGAGNTIYF
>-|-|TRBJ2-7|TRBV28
TGTGCCAGCAGCGCACAATCCCTTGGAGTGGTGTACTTC
CASSAQSLGVVYF
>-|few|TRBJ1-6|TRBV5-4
TGTGCCAGCAGCATCAACCAAGGCGGTGATAATTCACCCCTCCACTTT
CASSINQGGDNSPLHF
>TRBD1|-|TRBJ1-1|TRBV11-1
TGTGCCAGCAGCTTAGGAGGTGCCGACAGGGGATTGGACACTGAAGCTTTCTTT
CASSLGGADRGLDTEAFF
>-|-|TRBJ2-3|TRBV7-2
TGTGCCAGCAGCTACGCGGGGTTCACAGATACGCAGTATTTT
CASSYAGFTDTQYF
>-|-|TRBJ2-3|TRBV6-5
TGTGCCAGCAGTATTTGGGGGAGTGCGCAGTATTTT
CASSIWGSAQYF
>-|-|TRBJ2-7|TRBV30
TGTGCCTGGAGTGTACTATACGAGCAGTACTTC
CAWSVLYEQYF
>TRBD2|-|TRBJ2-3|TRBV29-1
TGCAGCACCCTGGGGGCTAGCGGGAGCACAGATACGCAGTATTTT
CSTLGASGSTDTQYF
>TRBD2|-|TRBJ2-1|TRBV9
TGTGCCAGCAGCCCGCCTAGCGGGGGATCGGATGAGCAGTTCTTC
CASSPPSGGSDEQFF
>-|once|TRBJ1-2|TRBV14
TGTGCCAGCAGCCAAGATAGTATCGGGGGATTCCACTTTAACTATGGCTACACCTTC
CASSQDSIGGFHFNYGYTF
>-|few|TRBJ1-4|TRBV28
TGTGCCAGCAGCTCCGTGGGGGAAAAACTGTTTTTT
CASSSVGEKLFF
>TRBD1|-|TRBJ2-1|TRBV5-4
TGTGCCAGCACCCAAGGGGGCCCCCTCCGGGATGAGCAGTTCTTC
CASTQGGPLRDEQFF
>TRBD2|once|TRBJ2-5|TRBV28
TGTGCCAGCAGTTTTTGGGGTAGCGGGGCCCTTAGCGGGGGGACCCAGTACTTC
CASSFWGSGALSGGTQYF
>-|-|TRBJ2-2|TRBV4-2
TGTGCCAGCAGCCAAGAGGGACTCCGAGCCACCGGGGAGCTGTTTTTT
CASSQEGLRATGELFF